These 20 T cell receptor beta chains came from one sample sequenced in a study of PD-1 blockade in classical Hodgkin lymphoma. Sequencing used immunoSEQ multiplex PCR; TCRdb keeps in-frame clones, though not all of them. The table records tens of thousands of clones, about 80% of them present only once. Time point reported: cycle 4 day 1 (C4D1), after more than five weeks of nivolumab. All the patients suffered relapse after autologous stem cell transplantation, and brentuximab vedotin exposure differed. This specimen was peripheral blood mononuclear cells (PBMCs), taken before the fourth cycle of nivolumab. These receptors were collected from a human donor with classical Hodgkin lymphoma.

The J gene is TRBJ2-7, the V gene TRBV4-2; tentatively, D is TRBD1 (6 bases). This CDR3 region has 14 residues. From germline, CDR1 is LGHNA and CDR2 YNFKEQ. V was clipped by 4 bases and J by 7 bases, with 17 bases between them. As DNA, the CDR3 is TGTGCCAGCAGCCCTCTGGGCAGGGGCGGTGAGCAGTACTTC. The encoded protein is CASSPLGRGGEQYF.

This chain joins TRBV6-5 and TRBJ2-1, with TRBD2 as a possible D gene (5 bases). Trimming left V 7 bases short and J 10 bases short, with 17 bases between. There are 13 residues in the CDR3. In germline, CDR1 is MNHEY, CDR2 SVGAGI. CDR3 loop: CASNRRGAEEQFF. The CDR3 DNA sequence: TGTGCCAGCAACCGCCGAGGAGCGGAGGAGCAGTTCTTC.

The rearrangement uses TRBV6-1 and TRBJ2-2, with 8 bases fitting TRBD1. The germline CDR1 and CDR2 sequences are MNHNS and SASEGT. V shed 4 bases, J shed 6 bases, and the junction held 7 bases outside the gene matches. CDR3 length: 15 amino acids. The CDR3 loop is CASSGEAGGPGELFF. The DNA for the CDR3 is TGTGCCAGCAGTGGAGAGGCAGGGGGCCCCGGGGAGCTGTTTTTT.

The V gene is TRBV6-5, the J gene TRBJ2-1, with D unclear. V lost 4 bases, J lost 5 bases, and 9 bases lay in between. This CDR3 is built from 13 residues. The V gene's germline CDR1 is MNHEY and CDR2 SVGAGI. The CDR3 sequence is CASSSNLHNEQFF. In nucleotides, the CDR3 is TGTGCCAGCAGTTCGAACTTACACAATGAGCAGTTCTTC.

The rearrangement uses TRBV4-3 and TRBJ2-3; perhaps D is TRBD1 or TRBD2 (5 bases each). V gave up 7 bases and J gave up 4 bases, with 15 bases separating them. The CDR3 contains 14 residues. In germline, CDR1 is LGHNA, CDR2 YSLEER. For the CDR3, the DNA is TGCGCCAGCACCCTGGGACGCGGAGCAGATACGCAGTATTTT. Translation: CASTLGRGADTQYF.

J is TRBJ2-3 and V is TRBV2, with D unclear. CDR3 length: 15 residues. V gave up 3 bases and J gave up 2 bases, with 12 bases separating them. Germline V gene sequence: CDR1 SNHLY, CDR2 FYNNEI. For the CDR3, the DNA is TGTGCCAGCAGTGATCTCAATGCCCTCACAGATACGCAGTATTTT. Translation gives CASSDLNALTDTQYF.

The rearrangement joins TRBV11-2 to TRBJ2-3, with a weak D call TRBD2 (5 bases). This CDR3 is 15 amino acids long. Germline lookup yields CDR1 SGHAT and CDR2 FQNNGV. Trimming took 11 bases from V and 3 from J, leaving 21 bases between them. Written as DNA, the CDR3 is TGTGCCTCAAATGCGGGTATGTGGAGAACAGATACGCAGTATTTT. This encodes CASNAGMWRTDTQYF.

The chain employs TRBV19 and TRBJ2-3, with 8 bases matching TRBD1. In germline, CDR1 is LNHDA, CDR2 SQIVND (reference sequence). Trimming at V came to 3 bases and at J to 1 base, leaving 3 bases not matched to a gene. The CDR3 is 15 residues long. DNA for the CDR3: TGTGCCAGTAGTATCTACAGGGGGGGCACAGATACGCAGTATTTT. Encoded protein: CASSIYRGGTDTQYF.

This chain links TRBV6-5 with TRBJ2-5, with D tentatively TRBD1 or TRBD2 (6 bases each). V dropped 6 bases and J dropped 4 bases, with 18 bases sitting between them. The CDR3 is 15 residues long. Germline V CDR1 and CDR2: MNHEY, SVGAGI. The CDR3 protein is CASSPLGGRGETQYF. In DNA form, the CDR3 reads TGTGCCAGCAGCCCATTGGGGGGCCGTGGAGAGACCCAGTACTTC.

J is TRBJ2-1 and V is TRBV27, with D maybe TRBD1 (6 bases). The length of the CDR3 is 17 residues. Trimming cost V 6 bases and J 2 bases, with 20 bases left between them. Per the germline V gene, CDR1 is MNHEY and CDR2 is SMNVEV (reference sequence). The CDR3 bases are TGTGCCAGCAGCTTACAGGGACGTAAGATGACCTACAATGAGCAGTTCTTC. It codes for CASSLQGRKMTYNEQFF.

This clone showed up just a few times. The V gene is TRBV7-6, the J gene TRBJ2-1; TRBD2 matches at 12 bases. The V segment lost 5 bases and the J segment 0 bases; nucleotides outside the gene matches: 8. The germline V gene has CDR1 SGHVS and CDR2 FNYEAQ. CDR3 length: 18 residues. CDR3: CASSRGLAGQSSYNEQFF. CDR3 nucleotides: TGTGCCAGCAGCAGAGGACTAGCGGGGCAAAGCTCCTACAATGAGCAGTTCTTC.

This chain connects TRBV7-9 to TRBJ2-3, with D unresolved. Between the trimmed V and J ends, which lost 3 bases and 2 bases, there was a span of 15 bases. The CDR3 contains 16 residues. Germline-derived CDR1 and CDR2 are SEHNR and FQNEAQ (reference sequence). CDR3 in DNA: TGTGCCAGCAGCTTTTGGTCTGGTTGGTTCACAGATACGCAGTATTTT. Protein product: CASSFWSGWFTDTQYF.

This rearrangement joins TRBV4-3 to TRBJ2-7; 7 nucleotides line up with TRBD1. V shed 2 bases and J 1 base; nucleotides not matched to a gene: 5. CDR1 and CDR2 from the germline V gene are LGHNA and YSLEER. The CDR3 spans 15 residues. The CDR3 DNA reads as TGCGCCAGCAGCCAACAACGGACAGGTTCCTACGAGCAGTACTTC. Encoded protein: CASSQQRTGSYEQYF.

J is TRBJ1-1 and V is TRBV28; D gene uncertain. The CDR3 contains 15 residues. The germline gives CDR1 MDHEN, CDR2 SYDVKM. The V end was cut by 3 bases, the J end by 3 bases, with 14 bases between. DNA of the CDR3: TGTGCCAGCAGTTTTCGCGTAGGATGGGACACTGAAGCTTTCTTT. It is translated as CASSFRVGWDTEAFF.

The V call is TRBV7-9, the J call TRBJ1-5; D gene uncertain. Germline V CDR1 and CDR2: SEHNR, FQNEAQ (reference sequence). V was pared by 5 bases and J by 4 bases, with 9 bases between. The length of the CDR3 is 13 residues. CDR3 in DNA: TGTGCCAGCAGCCCCACGGGTAATCAGCCCCAGCATTTT. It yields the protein CASSPTGNQPQHF.

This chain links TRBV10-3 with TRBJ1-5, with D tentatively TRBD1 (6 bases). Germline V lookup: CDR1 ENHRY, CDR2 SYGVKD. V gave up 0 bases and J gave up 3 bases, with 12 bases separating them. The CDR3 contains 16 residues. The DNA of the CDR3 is TGTGCCATCAGTGAGTCCGGCAGGGGAGACAATCAGCCCCAGCATTTT. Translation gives CAISESGRGDNQPQHF.

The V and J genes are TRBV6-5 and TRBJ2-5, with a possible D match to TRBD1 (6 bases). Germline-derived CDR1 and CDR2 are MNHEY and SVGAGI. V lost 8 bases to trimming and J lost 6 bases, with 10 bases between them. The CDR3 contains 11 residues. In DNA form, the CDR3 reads TGTGCCAGCCTCCAGGGGCAGACCCAGTACTTC. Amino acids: CASLQGQTQYF.

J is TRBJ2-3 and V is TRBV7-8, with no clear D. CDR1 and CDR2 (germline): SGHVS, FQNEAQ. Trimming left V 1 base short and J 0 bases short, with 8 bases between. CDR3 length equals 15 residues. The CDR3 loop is CASSLGSASTDTQYF. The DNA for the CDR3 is TGTGCCAGCAGCTTAGGCAGCGCTAGCACAGATACGCAGTATTTT.

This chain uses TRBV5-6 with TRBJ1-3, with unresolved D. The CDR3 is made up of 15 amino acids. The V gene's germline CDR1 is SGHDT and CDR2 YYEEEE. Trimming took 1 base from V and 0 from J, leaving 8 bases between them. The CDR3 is CASSLSFHSGNTIYF. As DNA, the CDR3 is TGTGCCAGCAGCTTGTCCTTCCACTCTGGAAACACCATATATTTT.

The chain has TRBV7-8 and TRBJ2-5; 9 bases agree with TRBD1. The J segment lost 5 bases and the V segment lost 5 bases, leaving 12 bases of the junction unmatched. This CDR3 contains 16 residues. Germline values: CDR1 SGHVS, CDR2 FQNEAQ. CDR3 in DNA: TGTGCCAGCAGCCTAAATGCGGGACAGGGAGGGGAGACCCAGTACTTC. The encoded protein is CASSLNAGQGGETQYF.